Listed here is a single T cell receptor (beta chain). Its matching antigen is unknown. This sample stems from a study of cytomegalovirus exposure and HLA in healthy donors. In the study overall: Some 85 million unique TCRs, all from HLA-typed donors, were included in an early release of the data. Notes on the study in general: Across HLA loci, a later analysis found differing TCR association rates, with DRB1 most and HLA-C fewest. Most subjects' HLA-A and HLA-B alleles were reportedly predicted from TCR beta sequences. Many donors shared some public TCRs, even though most TCR sequences were rare.

Researchers ran the PCR with 60 Vbeta and 13 Jbeta primers. Sequenced by immunoSEQ multiplex PCR; TCRdb stores in-frame clones only, minus some. In the table there are 180,000 or so clones, roughly four fifths of which are singletons. Germline trimming cut 6 bases from V and 5 bases from J; bases unmatched to any gene: 9. The germline V gene encodes CDR1 LNHDA and CDR2 SQIVND (reference sequence). The CDR3 consists of 14 residues. This receptor was obtained from a woman between 50 and 59 years old in good health and CMV-seropositive. This sequence joins TRBV19 and TRBJ1-1; 7 bases agree with TRBD1. The sample comprised PBMCs. This chain's CDR3 is CASRTQGEVTEAFF. In DNA form, the CDR3 reads TGTGCCAGTAGGACCCAGGGGGAAGTAACTGAAGCTTTCTTT.